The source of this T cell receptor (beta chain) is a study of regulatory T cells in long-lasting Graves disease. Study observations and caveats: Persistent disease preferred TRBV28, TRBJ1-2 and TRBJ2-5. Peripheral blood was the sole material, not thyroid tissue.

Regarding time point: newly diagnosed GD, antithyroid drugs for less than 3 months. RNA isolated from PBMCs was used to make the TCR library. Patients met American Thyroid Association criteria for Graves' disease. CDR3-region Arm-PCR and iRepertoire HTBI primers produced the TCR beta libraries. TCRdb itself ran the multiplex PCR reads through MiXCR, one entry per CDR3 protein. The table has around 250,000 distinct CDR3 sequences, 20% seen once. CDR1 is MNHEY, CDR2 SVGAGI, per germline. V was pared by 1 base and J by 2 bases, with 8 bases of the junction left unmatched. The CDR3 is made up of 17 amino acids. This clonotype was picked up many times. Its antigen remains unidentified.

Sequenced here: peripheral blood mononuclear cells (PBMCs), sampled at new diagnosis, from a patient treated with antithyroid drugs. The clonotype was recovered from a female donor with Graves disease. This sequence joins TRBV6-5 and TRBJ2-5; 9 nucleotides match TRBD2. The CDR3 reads CASSYFSYSGGQETQYF. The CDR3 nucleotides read TGTGCCAGCAGTTACTTCTCCTATAGCGGGGGTCAAGAGACCCAGTACTTC.